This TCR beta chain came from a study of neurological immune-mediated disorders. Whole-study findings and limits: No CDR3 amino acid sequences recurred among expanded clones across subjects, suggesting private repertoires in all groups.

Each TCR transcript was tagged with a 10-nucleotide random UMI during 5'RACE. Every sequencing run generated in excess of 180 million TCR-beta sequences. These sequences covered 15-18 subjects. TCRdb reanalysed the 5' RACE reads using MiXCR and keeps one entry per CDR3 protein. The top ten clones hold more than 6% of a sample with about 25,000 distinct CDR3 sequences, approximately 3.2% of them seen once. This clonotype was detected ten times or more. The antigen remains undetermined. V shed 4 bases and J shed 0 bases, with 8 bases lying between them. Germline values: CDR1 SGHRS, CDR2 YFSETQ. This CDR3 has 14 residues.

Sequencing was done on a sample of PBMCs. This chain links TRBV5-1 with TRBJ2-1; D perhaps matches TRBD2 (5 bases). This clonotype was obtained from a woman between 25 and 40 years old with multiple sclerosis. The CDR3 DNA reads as TGCGCCAGCAGCCCCGGGAACTCCTACAATGAGCAGTTCTTC. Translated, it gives CASSPGNSYNEQFF.